This record concerns one T cell receptor beta chain sequence. Repertoires were generated with immunoSEQ multiplex PCR, while TCRdb's copy carries only in-frame clones and drops some. The sample includes about 7,800 clones, just under 75% seen only once; the top ten take nearly 60%. This sample is drawn from a study of OX40 agonist ivuxolimab in advanced cancers. CDR1 and CDR2 from the germline V gene are KGHSH and LQKENI. V was pared by 0 bases and J by 4 bases, with 13 bases between. The CDR3 loop spans 15 amino acids. The source was CD4+ or CD8+ T cells sorted from blood, collected in a trial of the OX40 agonist ivuxolimab. This sequence joins TRBV18 and TRBJ2-7, with D tentatively TRBD1 (7 bases). The origin of this receptor is an adult with an advanced solid tumor such as melanoma, head and neck, liver or kidney cancer. The CDR3 here is CASSPPESGGYEQYF. CDR3 nucleotide sequence: TGTGCCAGCTCACCACCGGAGTCAGGGGGGTACGAGCAGTACTTC.